These 28 T cell receptor beta chains were all obtained from the same sample, sequenced in a study of Ad26.COV2.S vaccination and SARS-CoV-2 variants. Treatment denoted: around 19 received Ad26.COV2.S at low or high dose, single or two shots; about 5 received placebo; per-sample allocation not given. Samples were taken on day 63 after the first vaccine or placebo injection. Using immunoSEQ multiplex PCR, the repertoire was profiled, and TCRdb retains in-frame clones only, with some absent. The sample includes 300,000 to 400,000 clones, roughly 86% of them seen just once. The starting material was peripheral blood, obtained in a trial of Ad26.COV2.S vaccine versus placebo. These receptors all stem from a person aged 18-60 years who received the Ad26.COV2.S COVID-19 vaccine or a placebo.

The V gene is TRBV7-3, the J gene TRBJ1-1; 10 nucleotides line up with TRBD1. The CDR3 consists of 14 residues. V lost 3 bases, J lost 4 bases, and 2 bases stayed unmatched. Germline V lookup: CDR1 SGHTA, CDR2 FQGTGA. CDR3 region: CASSLGDRGTEAFF. The CDR3 DNA reads as TGTGCCAGCAGCTTGGGGGACAGGGGCACTGAAGCTTTCTTT.

To note about this clone: Other DNA sequences from this sample encode an identical CDR3 as well. The genes are TRBV6-6 and TRBJ1-2, with D possibly being TRBD1 (5 bases). Germline assignment: CDR1 MNHNY and CDR2 SVGAGI (reference sequence). This CDR3 spans 14 amino acids. Trimming took 0 bases from V and 2 from J, leaving 7 bases between them. CDR3 sequence (DNA): TGTGCCAGCAGTTACTCGGGGGGGAACTATGGCTACACCTTC. It is translated as CASSYSGGNYGYTF.

The chain couples TRBV3-1 (or the pseudogene TRBV3-2) to TRBJ2-1, with TRBD2 identical over 8 bases. The germline gives CDR1 LGHDT, CDR2 YNNKEL (reference sequence). This CDR3 comprises 15 residues. Unmatched junction bases numbered 4, after V lost 1 base and J lost 5 bases. CDR3 in DNA: TGTGCCAGCAGCCAAGCGGGGGGGCCCGACAATGAGCAGTTCTTC. It translates to CASSQAGGPDNEQFF.

V is TRBV25-1 and J is TRBJ1-2; 8 bases line up with TRBD1. The CDR3 is made up of 17 amino acids. J was trimmed by 0 bases and V by 0 bases; bases with no gene match: 6. Germline loops: CDR1 MGHDK, CDR2 SYGVNS. Here the CDR3 DNA reads TGTGCCAGCAGTGAATATTGGGACAGGAAAGCTAACTATGGCTACACCTTC. It codes for CASSEYWDRKANYGYTF.

This sequence joins TRBV5-1 and TRBJ2-7; 9 bases fit TRBD2. The germline V gene encodes CDR1 SGHRS and CDR2 YFSETQ. The CDR3 has 15 amino acids. The V and J ends lost 4 bases and 3 bases, in that order; junction bases with no gene match: 8. In DNA, the CDR3 is TGCGCCAGCAGCCCGGGCTCTAGCGGGGTCTACGAGCAGTACTTC. Its translation: CASSPGSSGVYEQYF. Combining the CDR3 with reference TRBV5-1 and TRBJ2-7 gives the whole variable domain KAGVTQTPRYLIKTRGQQVTLSCSPISGHRSVSWYQQTPGQGLQFLFEYFSETQRNKGNFPGRFSGRQFSNSRSEMNVSTLELGDSALYLCASSPGSSGVYEQYFGPGTRLTVT.

CDR3 DNA sequence: TGTGCCTGGAGTGTTGGAGGGCACGGCGAGACCCAGTACTTC. Amino acids: CAWSVGGHGETQYF. The chain carries TRBV30 and TRBJ2-5; TRBD2 is a possible D gene (6 bases). The CDR3 is made up of 14 amino acids. V shed 0 bases and J shed 5 bases, with 13 bases lying between them. Germline assignment: CDR1 GTSNPN and CDR2 SVGIG (reference sequence).

V usage is TRBV15 and J usage is TRBJ1-5; 7 bases are shared with TRBD1. Germline V gene sequence: CDR1 LNHNV, CDR2 YYDKDF (reference sequence). This CDR3 is built from 17 residues. The V and J ends lost 2 bases and 6 bases, in that order; junction bases with no gene match: 13. CDR3 DNA: TGTGCCACCAGCAGATCGAACAGGGGTATCGAGGGTCAGCCCCAGCATTTT. This sequence encodes CATSRSNRGIEGQPQHF.

J is TRBJ1-5 and V is TRBV11-2; D gene unclear. The CDR3 extends over 15 amino acids. Germline CDR1 and CDR2: SGHAT and FQNNGV. V lost 5 bases and J lost 3, with 14 bases in between. CDR3 amino acids: CASSPAGGDNQPQHF. DNA for the CDR3: TGTGCCAGCAGCCCGGCAGGCGGAGACAATCAGCCCCAGCATTTT.

This clone was seen once. The CDR3 is CSSRGTGELFF. CDR3 nucleotide sequence: TGCAGTTCTCGGGGCACCGGGGAGCTGTTTTTT. The chain combines TRBV20-1 with TRBJ2-2, with D possibly matching TRBD2 (5 bases). The CDR3 is 11 residues long. Germline CDR1 is DFQATT and CDR2 is SNEGSKA (reference sequence). V lost 8 bases and J 4 bases, leaving 8 bases between the germline ends.

This chain uses TRBV14 with TRBJ1-1; D is possibly TRBD1 (5 bases). This CDR3 comprises 15 residues. Germline CDR1 SGHDN, CDR2 FVKESK. The V end lost 0 bases, the J end lost 3 bases, and 11 bases lay between the germline ends. The CDR3 loop reads CASSQDMGRDTEAFF. CDR3 DNA sequence: TGTGCCAGCAGCCAAGATATGGGACGGGACACTGAAGCTTTCTTT.

At least ten counts were recorded for this clone. V and J are TRBV4-1 and TRBJ2-3; 7 positions match TRBD2. V gave up 4 bases and J gave up 1 base; unmatched junction bases: 8. CDR3 length: 16 residues. Germline CDR1 is MGHRA and CDR2 is YSYEKL. CDR3 sequence (DNA): TGCGCCAGCAGCCCCCTAGGACTAGATGGCACAGATACGCAGTATTTT. Its protein is CASSPLGLDGTDTQYF.

The genes are TRBV25-1 and TRBJ2-2, with D uncertain. Germline CDR1 and CDR2: MGHDK and SYGVNS. The germline V and J ends were trimmed by 6 bases and 3 bases, with 2 bases remaining between them. The CDR3 is 11 amino acids. Here the CDR3 DNA reads TGTGCCAGCAGCTACACCGGGGAGCTGTTTTTT. Protein: CASSYTGELFF.

This chain links TRBV4-3 with TRBJ2-1; possibly TRBD2 for D (5 bases). This CDR3 is built from 14 residues. V was cut by 1 base and J by 2 bases, with 6 bases left in between. Germline V lookup: CDR1 LGHNA, CDR2 YSLEER. The CDR3 DNA is TGCGCCAGCAGCCAAGGGGGAGCCTACAATGAGCAGTTCTTC. It yields the protein CASSQGGAYNEQFF.

The chain has TRBV6-5 and TRBJ1-2; 8 bases are a match to TRBD1. CDR1 MNHEY and CDR2 SVGAGI come from the germline V gene. After removal of 4 bases from V and 8 bases from J, the junction contained 9 bases not matched to a gene. The CDR3 length is 14 residues. The CDR3 DNA reads TGTGCCAGCAGTTTCGGACAGGGCGGTCAAGGCTACACCTTC. Amino acids: CASSFGQGGQGYTF.

The rearrangement joins TRBV10-2 to TRBJ1-1; D not resolved. Trimming pared 3 bases from V and 7 bases from J, leaving 9 bases between. There are 12 residues in the CDR3. The germline V gene has CDR1 WSHSY and CDR2 SAAADI. CDR3 amino acids: CASSDQDVEAFF. The CDR3 coding sequence is TGCGCCAGCAGTGACCAAGACGTTGAAGCTTTCTTT.

This clone was counted once. V and J are TRBV7-9 and TRBJ2-3; D gene ambiguous. The length of the CDR3 is 16 residues. CDR1 SEHNR and CDR2 FQNEAQ come from the germline V gene (reference sequence). V shed 3 bases and J shed 6 bases, with 19 bases lying between them. Here the CDR3 reads CASSFPTVPSPDTQYF. The CDR3, as DNA: TGTGCCAGCAGCTTTCCAACAGTACCCAGTCCCGATACGCAGTATTTT.

V usage is TRBV11-2 and J usage is TRBJ1-3; TRBD1 matches at 8 bases. After removal of 6 bases from V and 4 bases from J, the junction contained 5 bases not matched to a gene. CDR3 length equals 14 residues. Germline V CDR1 and CDR2: SGHAT, FQNNGV. This chain's CDR3 is CASRDRAGGNTIYF. For the CDR3, the DNA is TGTGCCAGCAGGGACAGGGCCGGCGGAAACACCATATATTTT.

Written as DNA, the CDR3 is TGTGCCAGCAGTAAAAGCGTTGGCGGGGAGCTGTTTTTT. It yields the protein CASSKSVGGELFF. The chain combines TRBV11-3 with TRBJ2-2, with no clear D. Germline assignment: CDR1 SGHNT and CDR2 YENEEA. CDR3 size: 13 residues. The germline V and J ends were trimmed by 6 bases and 7 bases, with 12 bases remaining between them.

The gene calls are TRBV3-1 (or the pseudogene TRBV3-2) and TRBJ1-6; D unresolved. With 3 bases removed from V and 9 bases from J, the gap between germline ends came to 9 bases. This CDR3 has 13 amino acids. Per germline, CDR1 LGHDT and CDR2 YNNKEL (reference sequence). The chain's CDR3 is CASSQLRSSPLHF. The CDR3 DNA reads TGTGCCAGCAGCCAGCTTAGAAGTTCACCCCTCCACTTT.

The V and J genes are TRBV7-2 and TRBJ2-1; the match to TRBD2 covers 9 bases. This CDR3 has 15 amino acids. The J segment lost 5 bases and the V segment lost 5 bases, leaving 7 bases of the junction unmatched. From germline, CDR1 is SGHTA and CDR2 FQGNSA. The CDR3 sequence: CASSLSGGGHNEQFF. The CDR3 DNA reads TGTGCCAGCAGCCTTAGCGGGGGTGGGCACAATGAGCAGTTCTTC.

The chain combines TRBV11-2 with TRBJ1-4; no firm D call. This CDR3 has 14 residues. CDR1 is SGHAT and CDR2 is FQNNGV in the germline V gene. The germline V and J ends were trimmed by 5 bases and 8 bases, with 15 bases remaining between them. For the CDR3, the DNA is TGTGCCAGCAGCCCGCTTACTGGGTGGGAAAAACTGTTTTTT. This translates into CASSPLTGWEKLFF.

The chain has TRBV6-2 or TRBV6-3 and TRBJ2-3, with D possibly matching TRBD2 (5 bases). This CDR3 is 13 amino acids long. Trimming cost V 4 bases and J 2 bases, with 7 bases left between them. Germline V gives CDR1 MNHEY, CDR2 SVGEGT. The CDR3 spells CASSFRDTDTQYF. The CDR3 bases are TGTGCCAGCAGTTTCCGGGACACAGATACGCAGTATTTT.

The CDR3 loop reads CASSSGSTEQYF. DNA of the CDR3: TGCGCCAGCAGCTCCGGGTCTACCGAGCAGTACTTC. The chain links TRBV5-1 to TRBJ2-7; D is uncertain. Per germline, CDR1 SGHRS and CDR2 YFSETQ. V was clipped by 3 bases and J by 6 bases, with 10 bases between them. The CDR3 length is 12 residues.

The chain combines TRBV11-2 with TRBJ2-3; the D is unclear. The V gene's germline CDR1 is SGHAT and CDR2 FQNNGV. This CDR3 spans 15 amino acids. Trimming shortened V by 6 bases and J by 1 base, and 14 bases separated the two germline ends. CDR3 bases: TGTGCCAGCAGGAGTATAAAGTTGGGCACAGATACGCAGTATTTT. Its protein product is CASRSIKLGTDTQYF.

V gene TRBV6-2 or TRBV6-3 combines with J gene TRBJ2-1; D may be TRBD2 (7 bases). Germline V gives CDR1 MNHEY, CDR2 SVGEGT. V was pared by 2 bases and J by 13 bases, with 30 bases between. The CDR3 sequence is 18 residues long. CDR3 residues: CASSYGALTGGGPQGQFF. The CDR3, as DNA: TGTGCCAGCAGTTACGGTGCCCTTACGGGCGGGGGCCCCCAGGGTCAGTTCTTC.

CDR3 nucleotides: TGTGCCAGTGGGGACAGAGCAACTAATGAAAAACTGTTTTTT. This codes for CASGDRATNEKLFF. The rearrangement uses TRBV19 and TRBJ1-4; TRBD1 agrees at 7 bases. The CDR3 covers 14 residues. Germline V gives CDR1 LNHDA, CDR2 SQIVND (reference sequence). With V trimmed by 8 bases and J by 0 bases, 3 bases remained unmatched.

In this sample, this clone turned up once. This chain uses TRBV15 with TRBJ2-7, with a tentative D call TRBD1 (6 bases). Trimming cost V 2 bases and J 0 bases, with 11 bases left between them. The V gene's germline CDR1 is LNHNV and CDR2 YYDKDF (reference sequence). The CDR3 spans 15 residues. Written as DNA, the CDR3 is TGTGCCACCAGCAGAAGTGCAGGGGTCTCCTACGAGCAGTACTTC. The encoded protein is CATSRSAGVSYEQYF. The whole variable domain, filled in from reference TRBV15 and TRBJ2-7, reads DAMVIQNPRYQVTQFGKPVTLSCSQTLNHNVMYWYQQKSSQAPKLLFHYYDKDFNNEADTPDNFQSRRPNTSFCFLDIRSPGLGDTAMYLCATSRSAGVSYEQYFGPGTRLTVT.

In nucleotides, the CDR3 is TGTGCCAGCAGTTTTTACGGGGGCTATGGCTACACCTTC. Encoded protein: CASSFYGGYGYTF. The chain uses TRBV27 and TRBJ1-2, with TRBD1 as a possible D gene (5 bases). This CDR3 region has 13 residues. Trimming removed 3 bases at V and 4 bases at J, with 9 bases between. In germline, CDR1 is MNHEY, CDR2 SMNVEV (reference sequence).